The 8 T cell receptor beta chains listed next were all sequenced from one sample in a study of cytomegalovirus exposure and HLA in healthy donors. The study ran its PCR with 60 Vbeta and 13 Jbeta primers. Here immunoSEQ multiplex PCR was the method, and the copy in TCRdb shows in-frame clones only, minus some. Found here are 150,000 to 200,000 clones, about 78% of them singletons; the top ten hold under 1.5%. Sequenced: PBMCs. Receptors were obtained from a male donor in good health and CMV-seronegative.

The chain recombines TRBV27 with TRBJ1-5; the D gene is possibly TRBD1 (5 bases). CDR3 length: 16 residues. The V end was cut by 5 bases, the J end by 2 bases, with 16 bases between. Germline V gene sequence: CDR1 MNHEY, CDR2 SMNVEV (reference sequence). The CDR3 region has the DNA TGTGCCAGCAGTCCGGGGGGGAAGTCTGGCAATCAGCCCCAGCATTTT. Its translation: CASSPGGKSGNQPQHF.

This clone was counted a few times. J is TRBJ1-3 and V is TRBV19; no clear D. CDR1 and CDR2 (germline): LNHDA, SQIVND (reference sequence). The CDR3 contains 15 residues. V gave up 3 bases and J gave up 0 bases, with 9 bases separating them. The CDR3, as DNA: TGTGCCAGTAGTATCCTGACTCGCTCTGGAAACACCATATATTTT. This sequence encodes CASSILTRSGNTIYF.

The rearrangement uses TRBV18 and TRBJ1-1; the D is unclear. Germline V gene sequence: CDR1 KGHSH, CDR2 LQKENI. CDR3 length: 16 amino acids. The V end lost 1 base, the J end lost 2 bases, and 14 bases lay between the germline ends. The CDR3 sequence: CASSPLIADTNTEAFF. The CDR3 bases are TGTGCCAGCTCACCACTAATCGCAGATACCAACACTGAAGCTTTCTTT. The full variable domain, completed using reference TRBV18 and TRBJ1-1, is NAGVMQNPRHLVRRRGQEARLRCSPMKGHSHVYWYRQLPEEGLKFMVYLQKENIIDESGMPKERFSAEFPKEGPSILRIQQVVRGDSAAYFCASSPLIADTNTEAFFGQGTRLTVV.

This clone showed up just a few times. This chain joins TRBV9 and TRBJ2-2; 7 positions match TRBD2. There are 15 residues in the CDR3. V was pared by 2 bases and J by 2 bases, with 3 bases of the junction left unmatched. Per germline, CDR1 SGDLS and CDR2 YYNGEE. CDR3 region: CASSVGTTNTGELFF. The CDR3 region has the DNA TGTGCCAGCAGCGTCGGGACTACAAACACCGGGGAGCTGTTTTTT.

V and J are TRBV9 and TRBJ1-2; 7 bases fit TRBD1. V was pared by 4 bases and J by 8 bases, with 11 bases of the junction left unmatched. This CDR3 has 14 amino acids. CDR1 and CDR2 (germline): SGDLS, YYNGEE. As DNA, the CDR3 is TGTGCCAGCAGCAGTCGACAGGGAGTGTCGGGCTACACCTTC. It specifies CASSSRQGVSGYTF.

The chain joins TRBV5-1 to TRBJ1-2, with D unresolved. Germline CDR1 and CDR2: SGHRS and YFSETQ. This CDR3 comprises 15 residues. The V gene lost 2 bases and the J gene lost 6 bases, with 17 bases spanning the gap. The CDR3, as DNA: TGCGCCAGCAGCTTCAGTCAGGCGGGGTCGGATGGCTACACCTTC. It codes for CASSFSQAGSDGYTF.

Only one count was recorded for this clone. The V gene is TRBV28, the J gene TRBJ1-1; D possibly corresponds to TRBD1 (5 bases). Germline lookup yields CDR1 MDHEN and CDR2 SYDVKM. The CDR3 covers 17 residues. Trimming shortened V by 3 bases and J by 0 bases, and 17 bases separated the two germline ends. The CDR3 is CASSFRRWKGLNTEAFF. In nucleotides, the CDR3 is TGTGCCAGCAGTTTTAGGCGGTGGAAGGGGTTGAACACTGAAGCTTTCTTT.

The rearrangement uses TRBV13 and TRBJ1-1; tentative D call: TRBD1 (6 bases). CDR1 and CDR2 (germline): PRHDT, FYEKMQ (reference sequence). This CDR3 comprises 13 residues. V was trimmed by 8 bases and J by 5 bases, leaving 15 bases between them. The chain's CDR3 is CASAQGRGTEAFF. The CDR3 nucleotides read TGTGCCAGCGCCCAGGGGAGGGGGACTGAAGCTTTCTTT.